The 28 T cell receptor beta chains below all came from one sample that was sequenced in a study of tumor and adjacent non-tumor tissue in lung cancer (dated by TCRdb to the late 2010s). Library method: multiplex PCR. The sample was run on an Illumina HiSeq 2500. TCRbeta libraries were built by three rounds of nested PCR using primers (Table S4), following protocols modified from ARM-PCR. TCRdb reprocessed the public reads (quality trimming at Q25 with fastp, clone calling with MiXCR) and kept in-frame beta chains. Rows with one shared CDR3 protein collapse into an entry with the most common genes and DNA. For this sample the table gives under 250,000 distinct CDR3 sequences, of which less than 80% were detected only once. The biggest ten clones account for around 25% of the sample. RNA was isolated from bulk, unsorted tissue, and RNA quality was assessed with a NanoDrop ND-1000 and an Agilent 2100.

The sample consisted of lung tumor tissue. The receptors were sampled from a man aged 55 to 70 with non-small cell lung cancer.

Concerning this clonotype: Compared with germline, one end of the junction differs, possibly owing to a read error. The chain links TRBV29-1 to TRBJ1-2; no reliable D call. Germline-derived CDR1 and CDR2 are SQVTM and ANQGSEA. CDR3 size: 12 residues. This chain's CDR3 is CNVVGIGYGYTF. The CDR3 DNA follows: TGCAACGTTGTGGGGATCGGCTATGGTTACACTTTC.

A remark on this clonotype: Relative to the germline gene, one junction end is altered; a read error may explain this. The rearrangement joins TRBV20-1 to TRBJ2-1; no firm D call. Germline V lookup: CDR1 DFQATT, CDR2 SNEGSKA (reference sequence). The CDR3 runs to 15 residues. The DNA of the CDR3 is TGCAATGCTATGAACGCACTTCCTTTTGGCAATGAACAGTTCTTC. Translation gives CNAMNALPFGNEQFF.

This sequence joins TRBV5-6 and TRBJ2-4, with D tentatively TRBD2 (7 bases). This CDR3 has 12 residues. Germline V gene lookup returns CDR1 SGHDT and CDR2 YYEEEE. V was trimmed by 4 bases and J by 15 bases, leaving 17 bases between them. The CDR3 nucleotides are TGTGCCAGCAGCCCCCGGGGGGCCCCAGCGTACTTC. As protein: CASSPRGAPAYF.

Comment on this clonotype: Sequence at one end of the junction differs from germline and may be a read error. CDR3 in DNA: TGTGCCAGCAGCCCTGATGGGAGGGGGGTTATGAACATTGAAGCTTTCTTT. This translates into CASSPDGRGVMNIEAFF. This chain joins TRBV5-4 and TRBJ1-1; the D gene is possibly TRBD1 (6 bases). CDR1 SGHNT and CDR2 YYREEE come from the germline V gene (reference sequence). The CDR3 consists of 17 residues.

The V call is TRBV5-5, the J call TRBJ1-3; D uncertain. The CDR3 has 16 amino acids. Trimming cost V 3 bases and J 4 bases, with 17 bases left between them. Germline lookup yields CDR1 SGHKS and CDR2 YYEKEE (reference sequence). The CDR3 sequence: CASSSLTPLTGNTIYF. Written as DNA, the CDR3 is TGTGCCAGCAGCTCTCTGACCCCTCTTACCGGAAACACCATATATTTT.

This clonotype occurred many times. The chain uses TRBV20-1 and TRBJ2-5, with 7 bases lining up with TRBD1. The CDR3 has 14 amino acids. Unmatched junction bases numbered 9, after V lost 6 bases and J lost 2 bases. The germline CDR1 and CDR2 sequences are DFQATT and SNEGSKA (reference sequence). CDR3 amino acids: CSAARQGEQETQYF. In DNA form, the CDR3 reads TGCAGTGCGGCGAGACAGGGAGAACAAGAGACCCAGTACTTC.

Ten or more counts support this clonotype. The chain recombines TRBV20-1 with TRBJ2-3, with D tentatively TRBD1 (6 bases). Looked up from germline, CDR1 is DFQATT and CDR2 is SNEGSKA (reference sequence). Trimming left V 7 bases short and J 2 bases short, with 16 bases between. This CDR3 comprises 14 residues. The CDR3 is CSGRGRTLTDTQYF. The CDR3 bases are TGCAGTGGCAGGGGACGCACCCTCACAGATACGCAGTATTTT.

Concerning this clonotype itself: This may come from a read error, since a much larger clone is one base off. The chain has TRBV6-6 and TRBJ2-5, with D possibly being TRBD2 (5 bases). This CDR3 is built from 14 residues. The V end was cut by 6 bases, the J end by 1 base, with 12 bases between. Germline CDR1 and CDR2: MNHNY and SVGAGI (reference sequence). This CDR3 is CASRLTGSQETQYF. The DNA of the CDR3 is TGTGCCAGCAGACTTACGGGGTCCCAAGAGACCCAGTACTTC.

This chain joins TRBV20-1 and TRBJ1-1; D remains unclear. This CDR3 is 14 amino acids long. V shed 2 bases and J shed 4 bases, with 14 bases lying between them. Germline V gene sequence: CDR1 DFQATT, CDR2 SNEGSKA (reference sequence). CDR3 region: CSARILARTTEAFF. For the CDR3, the DNA is TGCAGTGCTAGAATCCTGGCGCGCACCACTGAAGCTTTCTTT.

To note about this clonotype: Mismatch with germline at one junction end may stem from a read error. V usage is TRBV29-1 and J usage is TRBJ2-2; D is possibly TRBD1 or TRBD2 (6 bases each). The length of the CDR3 is 13 residues. CDR1 and CDR2 from the germline V gene are SQVTM and ANQGSEA. The DNA of the CDR3 is TGTAGCGCTCGTACACGGGGGCCGCGGGAGCTGTTTTTT. Its protein product is CSARTRGPRELFF.

This clonotype came up a few times. This chain links TRBV7-8 with TRBJ1-1, with no clear D. V was clipped by 5 bases and J by 7 bases, with 14 bases between them. Germline CDR1 reads SGHVS; CDR2 reads FQNEAQ. The CDR3 covers 13 residues. This CDR3 is CASSATLEGEAFF. The CDR3 coding sequence is TGTGCCAGCAGCGCTACCCTAGAGGGTGAAGCTTTCTTT.

A word on this clonotype: The junction differs from germline at one of its ends, possibly a read error. This sequence joins TRBV2 and TRBJ1-2; TRBD1 matches at 7 bases. CDR1 is SNHLY and CDR2 is FYNNEI in the germline V gene. This CDR3 is 14 amino acids long. CDR3 in DNA: TGTACCAGCAGGCACAGGGGAGGGGACTATGGCTACACCTTC. Translation gives CTSRHRGGDYGYTF.

About this clonotype itself: This sequence may be a read error, since a much larger clone differs from it by one base. The rearrangement uses TRBV11-1 and TRBJ2-7, with D tentatively TRBD1 (5 bases). Germline loops: CDR1 SGHAT, CDR2 FQDESV (reference sequence). The CDR3 has 13 amino acids. The CDR3 DNA reads as TGTGTCAGCATGCGTCAGGGTGGCTACGAGCAGTACTTC. Its protein is CVSMRQGGYEQYF.

As to this clonotype: A much more abundant neighbour one base away suggests this may be a read error. V gene TRBV6-5 combines with J gene TRBJ2-4; 7 bases agree with TRBD2. The CDR3 runs 15 residues. Per germline, CDR1 MNHEY and CDR2 SVGAGI. The CDR3 DNA reads TGTGCCATCAGTGAAGCGGGGCGGGGGTCGGACATTCAGTACTTC. This sequence encodes CAISEAGRGSDIQYF.

In the case of this clonotype: At one end, the junction sequence differs from germline, possibly due to a read error. The chain combines TRBV11-3 with TRBJ2-7; TRBD1 matches 7 bases. Germline lookup yields CDR1 SGHNT and CDR2 YENEEA. CDR3 length equals 15 residues. CDR3 protein: CVSSPRTGNEREQYF. The CDR3 DNA is TGTGTCAGCAGTCCCCGGACAGGTAACGAAAGGGAGCAATACTTC.

About this clonotype itself: It may be a read error: a sequence one base away is much more abundant. The V and J genes are TRBV5-8 and TRBJ2-7; no clear D gene. The CDR3 is made up of 9 amino acids. Germline CDR1 and CDR2: SGHTS and YDEGEE. CDR3 region: CANSFKQYF. The CDR3, as DNA: TGTGCCAACAGCTTTAAGCAGTACTTC.

Of note for this clonotype: An end of the junction does not agree with germline; a read error may underlie this. The CDR3 here is CATSSPLGRGQGYTF. The CDR3 region has the DNA TGTGCCACCAGTTCCCCTCTTGGAAGGGGGCAGGGCTACACCTTC. The chain links TRBV28 to TRBJ1-2, with 7 bases aligning to TRBD1. The CDR3 covers 15 residues. Germline CDR1 and CDR2: MDHEN and SYDVKM.

Points on this clonotype: At one end, the junction sequence differs from germline, possibly due to a read error. The V call is TRBV11-2, the J call TRBJ2-7, with TRBD1 identical over 10 bases. Germline assignment: CDR1 SGHAT and CDR2 FQNNGV. The length of the CDR3 is 16 residues. The CDR3 sequence is CAVSLMPGQGPYKQYF. The CDR3 DNA sequence: TGTGCCGTCAGCCTTATGCCGGGACAGGGGCCCTACAAGCAGTACTTC.

This clonotype was detected many times. This chain uses TRBV4-2 with TRBJ1-1; 7 nucleotides line up with TRBD1. J gave up 0 bases and V 4 bases, and 11 bases lay outside the gene matches. CDR1 LGHNA and CDR2 YNFKEQ come from the germline V gene. The CDR3 spans 17 residues. The DNA for the CDR3 is TGTGCCAGCAGCCCTCCTATGACAGGGAGTTTGAACACTGAAGCTTTCTTT. The encoded protein is CASSPPMTGSLNTEAFF.

Comment on this clonotype: A clone one base away is much larger, so this may be a read error. CDR3 DNA sequence: TGTGCCAACAGCCATGGGGGGACAGGGGACTACGAGCAGTACTTC. Its protein product is CANSHGGTGDYEQYF. This sequence joins TRBV6-5 and TRBJ2-7; 10 bases match TRBD1. Germline values: CDR1 MNHEY, CDR2 SVGAGI. The length of the CDR3 is 15 residues. V was pared by 10 bases and J by 3 bases, with 12 bases of the junction left unmatched.

Comment on this clonotype: At one of its ends the junction is not consistent with the germline gene, which may arise from a read error. The gene calls are TRBV5-6 and TRBJ2-5; 8 bases agree with TRBD2. The CDR3 spans 15 residues. Germline CDR1 SGHDT, CDR2 YYEEEE. The CDR3: CASIPGTSGQETQYF. CDR3 nucleotide sequence: TGTGCGAGCATCCCCGGGACTAGTGGTCAAGAGACCCAGTACTTC.

Worth noting for this clonotype: A much larger clone differs from this one at a single base, so this may be a read error. The chain links TRBV20-1 to TRBJ2-3, with 11 bases identical to TRBD1. The junction had 16 bases not matched to a gene; V was cut back by 1 base and J by 1 base. Germline V gives CDR1 DFQATT, CDR2 SNEGSKA (reference sequence). There are 20 residues in the CDR3. The CDR3 bases are TGCAGTGCTAGAGTCAGTAGGGGACAGGGGGTAGTACCCCGCACAGATACGCAGTATTTT. The encoded protein is CSARVSRGQGVVPRTDTQYF.

Regarding this clonotype: A much larger clone differs by one base, so this may be a read error. The chain recombines TRBV12-3 or TRBV12-4 with TRBJ2-1; maybe TRBD1 (5 bases). The ends were cut back, 1 base at V and 14 bases at J, with 15 bases in the middle. The CDR3 runs 13 residues. CDR3 sequence: CASSLVVVDMKFF. In DNA form, the CDR3 reads TGTGCCAGCAGTTTAGTTGTTGTGGACATGAAGTTCTTC.

Comment on this clonotype: One end of the junction fails to match germline, which may point to a read error. This chain uses TRBV6-2 or TRBV6-3 with TRBJ1-5; TRBD1 agrees at 7 bases. The CDR3 runs 15 residues. CDR1 and CDR2 from the germline V gene are MNHEY and SVGEGT. In DNA form, the CDR3 reads TGTGCCAGCAGTCACTCTGCAGGGGGTCAACAGCCCCAGCATTTT. Amino acids: CASSHSAGGQQPQHF.

CDR3 nucleotides: TGTGCCAGCAGCCAAGTCCTAACGGGAGGGGTCTACAATGAGCAGTTCTTC. Translating it yields CASSQVLTGGVYNEQFF. This rearrangement joins TRBV4-2 to TRBJ2-1, with TRBD2 identical over 8 bases. Germline V gene data show CDR1 as LGHNA and CDR2 as YNFKEQ. With V trimmed by 1 base and J by 3 bases, 8 bases remained unmatched. This CDR3 is built from 17 residues.

The CDR3 coding sequence is TGTGCCAGCAGCCCCGTAGCCTCCAATGAGCAGTTCTTC. Translated: CASSPVASNEQFF. This chain joins TRBV7-9 and TRBJ2-1; D is unclear. The CDR3 spans 13 residues. Germline V gene lookup returns CDR1 SEHNR and CDR2 FQNEAQ (reference sequence). V was trimmed by 5 bases and J by 6 bases, leaving 11 bases between them.

This chain joins TRBV24-1 and TRBJ2-1; a possible D gene is TRBD2 (6 bases). The germline V gene encodes CDR1 KGHDR and CDR2 SFDVKD. This CDR3 contains 14 residues. The germline V and J ends were trimmed by 5 bases and 6 bases, with 13 bases remaining between them. The CDR3 reads CATSVAGPRNEQFF. DNA of the CDR3: TGTGCCACCAGTGTGGCGGGACCTCGCAATGAGCAGTTCTTC.

On this clonotype: The junction and the germline gene differ at one end; a read error may be behind it. The chain couples TRBV12-3 or TRBV12-4 to TRBJ1-1, with TRBD1 matching 7 bases. There are 15 residues in the CDR3. The CDR3 region is CASRRAGGTNIEAFF. CDR3 DNA: TGTGCCAGCAGGCGGGCAGGGGGGACGAACATTGAAGCTTTCTTT.